Shown below are 31 T cell receptor beta chains from a single sample sequenced in a study of T cells in tumors after PD-1 blockade. Profiled with immunoSEQ multiplex PCR; TCRdb holds only in-frame clones, not every one. This sample has 9,000 to 15,000 clones, with roughly 69% found just once. The sequenced sample was tumor tissue, obtained before anti-PD-1 treatment. These receptors all come from a human donor with basal cell carcinoma.

V and J are TRBV12-5 and TRBJ2-5; tentatively, D is TRBD1 or TRBD2 (6 bases each). This CDR3 is 11 amino acids long. V dropped 7 bases and J dropped 13 bases, with 16 bases sitting between them. Per the germline V gene, CDR1 is LGHNT and CDR2 is FRNRAP. CDR3 loop: CASAVEGDLYF. The DNA for the CDR3 is TGTGCTAGTGCCGTGGAGGGGGACCTGTACTTC.

This clone has more than one count but fewer than ten. The chain carries TRBV7-9 and TRBJ2-3, with 9 bases aligning to TRBD2. The CDR3 is 14 residues long. The V gene's germline CDR1 is SEHNR and CDR2 FQNEAQ (reference sequence). V shed 4 bases, J shed 7 bases, and the junction held 6 bases outside the gene matches. The CDR3 nucleotides are TGTGCCAGCAGCTCCCTAGCGGGGCAACATACGCAGTATTTT. It translates to CASSSLAGQHTQYF.

The chain employs TRBV28 and TRBJ2-5; TRBD2 aligns across 8 bases. The CDR3 sequence is 16 residues long. With V trimmed by 2 bases and J by 1 base, 6 bases remained unmatched. Per germline, CDR1 MDHEN and CDR2 SYDVKM. CDR3 amino acids: CASSLTGGAFQETQYF. The CDR3 nucleotides are TGTGCCAGCAGTTTAACGGGGGGGGCCTTCCAAGAGACCCAGTACTTC.

V usage is TRBV25-1 and J usage is TRBJ1-6, with a possible D match to TRBD1 (5 bases). V was cut by 6 bases and J by 7 bases, with 13 bases left in between. The CDR3 has 14 amino acids. Germline V gene lookup returns CDR1 MGHDK and CDR2 SYGVNS. The CDR3 DNA reads as TGTGCCAGCAGACTCGACAGAGACAATTCACCCCTCCACTTT. Translation gives CASRLDRDNSPLHF.

The chain links TRBV27 to TRBJ2-2, with D perhaps matching TRBD2 (6 bases). The CDR3 is 15 residues long. Per germline, CDR1 MNHEY and CDR2 SMNVEV (reference sequence). The germline V and J ends were trimmed by 2 bases and 4 bases, with 11 bases remaining between them. The CDR3 here is CASSLRRAATGELFF. The CDR3 DNA reads TGTGCCAGCAGTTTAAGGAGGGCCGCCACCGGGGAGCTGTTTTTT.

By share of the sample, this clone is medium-sized. V and J are TRBV7-2 and TRBJ2-1; 7 bases agree with TRBD2. The CDR3 totals 17 residues. V shed 5 bases and J 7 bases; nucleotides not matched to a gene: 17. Germline V gene lookup returns CDR1 SGHTA and CDR2 FQGNSA. CDR3 sequence (DNA): TGTGCCAGCAGCCGTCTACCTCTCTCGGGAGGAATTAATGAGCAGTTCTTC. This translates into CASSRLPLSGGINEQFF.

V usage is TRBV7-6 and J usage is TRBJ1-1; D perhaps matches TRBD1 (5 bases). Per germline, CDR1 SGHVS and CDR2 FNYEAQ. CDR3 size: 14 residues. V was clipped by 4 bases and J by 2 bases, with 11 bases between them. CDR3 amino acids: CASSSSGLNTEAFF. The CDR3 DNA reads TGTGCCAGCAGCTCCTCGGGGCTTAACACTGAAGCTTTCTTT.

This chain uses TRBV7-9 with TRBJ1-2, with D tentatively TRBD1 (5 bases). Germline V CDR1 and CDR2: SEHNR, FQNEAQ (reference sequence). There are 13 residues in the CDR3. The V end lost 2 bases, the J end lost 3 bases, and 7 bases lay between the germline ends. CDR3 nucleotide sequence: TGTGCCAGCAGCTTAAAACAGGACTATGGCTACACCTTC. Translation gives CASSLKQDYGYTF.

This chain connects TRBV28 to TRBJ1-3, with TRBD1 matching 10 bases. CDR3 length: 17 residues. Germline lookup yields CDR1 MDHEN and CDR2 SYDVKM. With V trimmed by 5 bases and J by 4 bases, 11 bases remained unmatched. The CDR3 reads CASSLTGTGAAGNTIYF. The CDR3 DNA sequence: TGTGCCAGCAGTCTAACCGGGACAGGGGCGGCCGGAAACACCATATATTTT.

This clone qualifies as medium-sized. The CDR3 sequence is CASSPETTVVRQYF. CDR3 in DNA: TGCGCCAGCAGCCCCGAAACCACGGTGGTGAGGCAGTATTTT. The gene calls are TRBV4-3 and TRBJ2-3, with D unresolved. V gave up 4 bases and J gave up 11 bases, with 19 bases separating them. The CDR3 is 14 amino acids. The germline V gene encodes CDR1 LGHNA and CDR2 YSLEER.

The chain is built from TRBV27 and TRBJ2-2; the match to TRBD2 covers 8 bases. The CDR3 runs 14 residues. V lost 6 bases to trimming and J lost 3 bases; unmatched junction nucleotides: 3. Germline CDR1 and CDR2: MNHEY and SMNVEV (reference sequence). This chain's CDR3 is CASSPGGYTGELFF. The CDR3 DNA is TGTGCCAGCAGCCCGGGGGGGTACACCGGGGAGCTGTTTTTT.

The rearrangement uses TRBV9 and TRBJ1-2, with TRBD1 as a possible D gene (5 bases). Trimming left V 0 bases short and J 0 bases short, with 9 bases between. Germline loops: CDR1 SGDLS, CDR2 YYNGEE. This CDR3 contains 15 residues. The CDR3 spells CASSVDSGTNYGYTF. CDR3 in DNA: TGTGCCAGCAGCGTAGATTCAGGGACTAACTATGGCTACACCTTC.

This clone was seen once. This chain links TRBV6-4 with TRBJ1-5; tentative D call: TRBD1 (5 bases). CDR3 length: 14 amino acids. The V end was cut by 7 bases, the J end by 3 bases, with 13 bases between. CDR1 is MRHNA, CDR2 SNTAGT, per germline. CDR3 coding DNA: TGTGCCAGCATTCACAGGCTGTACAATCAGCCCCAGCATTTT. This translates into CASIHRLYNQPQHF.

The V and J genes are TRBV7-3 and TRBJ2-3; 11 bases are shared with TRBD2. The ends lost 5 bases at V and 3 bases at J; junction bases unmatched: 7. Germline CDR1 SGHTA, CDR2 FQGTGA. The CDR3 spans 16 residues. CDR3 nucleotides: TGTGCCAGCAGCCGGGGACTAGCGGTGGGGACAGATACGCAGTATTTT. It translates to CASSRGLAVGTDTQYF.

The V call is TRBV9, the J call TRBJ1-5, with D uncertain. The germline CDR1 and CDR2 sequences are SGDLS and YYNGEE. This CDR3 has 15 residues. Trimming cost V 0 bases and J 0 bases, with 7 bases left between them. Here the CDR3 DNA reads TGTGCCAGCAGCGTAGCTTGGTATAGCAATCAGCCCCAGCATTTT. This encodes CASSVAWYSNQPQHF.

This chain links TRBV7-3 with TRBJ2-2, with D possibly being TRBD2 (6 bases). V was cut by 5 bases and J by 0 bases, with 16 bases left in between. The germline CDR1 and CDR2 sequences are SGHTA and FQGTGA. This CDR3 is built from 17 residues. CDR3 DNA sequence: TGTGCCAGCAGCCCAGCCGGAGGGCCCTCGAACACCGGGGAGCTGTTTTTT. This encodes CASSPAGGPSNTGELFF.

V gene TRBV4-3 combines with J gene TRBJ2-3, with D perhaps matching TRBD2 (6 bases). V was shortened by 1 base and J by 4 bases, with 9 bases between the two germline ends. The germline V gene has CDR1 LGHNA and CDR2 YSLEER. CDR3 size: 14 residues. The CDR3 protein is CASSQGLGADTQYF. CDR3 nucleotide sequence: TGCGCCAGCAGCCAAGGACTAGGAGCAGATACGCAGTATTTT.

This clone was recorded a few times. This chain connects TRBV10-3 to TRBJ1-2, with D unresolved. Deletions cut 5 bases from V and 8 bases from J, with 15 bases between. The CDR3 sequence is 13 residues long. Germline CDR1 ENHRY, CDR2 SYGVKD. CDR3 nucleotide sequence: TGTGCCATCAGTCCTGAAAAAGGATCGGGCTACACCTTC. Translation gives CAISPEKGSGYTF.

This clone was recorded a few times. Within the sample, other DNA sequences also encode this same CDR3. The chain joins TRBV5-4 to TRBJ1-1; tentatively, D is TRBD1 (6 bases). The germline V gene encodes CDR1 SGHNT and CDR2 YYREEE (reference sequence). V was clipped by 0 bases and J by 4 bases, with 7 bases between them. This CDR3 is built from 13 residues. The CDR3: CASSLGGRTEAFF. The CDR3 nucleotides are TGTGCCAGCAGCTTGGGGGGGCGCACTGAAGCTTTCTTT.

The chain employs TRBV9 and TRBJ1-2, with no clear D. Germline V CDR1 and CDR2: SGDLS, YYNGEE. The CDR3 consists of 14 residues. The V and J ends lost 3 bases and 5 bases respectively, with 14 bases between them. CDR3 DNA: TGTGCCAGCAGCGAAGGTTTTGGAGAGTATGGCTACACCTTC. It encodes CASSEGFGEYGYTF. Looking up the rest from reference TRBV9 and TRBJ1-2 gives the full variable domain: DSGVTQTPKHLITATGQRVTLRCSPRSGDLSVYWYQQSLDQGLQFLIQYYNGEERAKGNILERFSAQQFPDLHSELNLSSLELGDSALYFCASSEGFGEYGYTFGSGTRLTVV.

This rearrangement joins TRBV27 to TRBJ1-2, with a weak D call TRBD1 (6 bases). This CDR3 has 13 amino acids. Trimming cost V 0 bases and J 14 bases, with 16 bases left between them. Germline V gene lookup returns CDR1 MNHEY and CDR2 SMNVEV (reference sequence). The CDR3 protein is CASSLSPGGGRTF. CDR3 nucleotide sequence: TGTGCCAGCAGTTTATCCCCCGGGGGGGGGCGAACCTTC.

J is TRBJ1-1 and V is TRBV19; 11 positions agree with TRBD1. CDR1 is LNHDA, CDR2 SQIVND, per germline (reference sequence). The CDR3 contains 14 residues. V lost 6 bases to trimming and J lost 7 bases; unmatched junction nucleotides: 7. CDR3 bases: TGTGCCAGTAGGGACAGGGGGCAACAGGGTGAAGCTTTCTTT. This sequence encodes CASRDRGQQGEAFF.

The V and J genes are TRBV11-3 and TRBJ2-5, with 11 bases that match TRBD1. Germline V gene lookup returns CDR1 SGHNT and CDR2 YENEEA. The CDR3 loop spans 15 amino acids. V gave up 5 bases and J gave up 4 bases; unmatched junction bases: 6. DNA for the CDR3: TGTGCCAGCAGCAAGGGACAGGGGGGCGGAGAGACCCAGTACTTC. Its translation: CASSKGQGGGETQYF. The entire variable domain, with the rest obtained from reference TRBV11-3 and TRBJ2-5, is as follows: EAGVVQSPRYKIIEKKQPVAFWCNPISGHNTLYWYLQNLGQGPELLIRYENEEAVDDSQLPKDRFSAERLKGVDSTLKIQPAELGDSAVYLCASSKGQGGGETQYFGPGTRLLVL.

This clone occurred a few times. J is TRBJ1-1 and V is TRBV14; D not resolved. The CDR3 is made up of 13 amino acids. Germline assignment: CDR1 SGHDN and CDR2 FVKESK. V lost 5 bases, J lost 1 base, and 8 bases lay in between. CDR3 sequence (DNA): TGTGCCAGCAGCGGAGGTCGGAACACTGAAGCTTTCTTT. Amino acids: CASSGGRNTEAFF.

V is TRBV4-1 and J is TRBJ2-1, with 9 positions matching TRBD1. V was pared by 2 bases and J by 5 bases, with 7 bases of the junction left unmatched. Germline V CDR1 and CDR2: MGHRA, YSYEKL. The CDR3 length is 16 residues. CDR3 loop: CASSQSIGQGNNEQFF. The DNA of the CDR3 is TGCGCCAGCAGCCAATCAATCGGACAGGGGAACAATGAGCAGTTCTTC.

The gene calls are TRBV11-3 and TRBJ2-3; D is ambiguous. Trimming cost V 5 bases and J 0 bases, with 9 bases left between them. The CDR3 sequence is 14 residues long. Germline V gene sequence: CDR1 SGHNT, CDR2 YENEEA. The DNA of the CDR3 is TGTGCCAGCAGCCCCCTTCTGAGCACAGATACGCAGTATTTT. Residues: CASSPLLSTDTQYF.

This clone was seen a handful of times. The chain couples TRBV25-1 to TRBJ2-4; TRBD1 agrees at 7 bases. Germline CDR1 MGHDK, CDR2 SYGVNS. The CDR3 consists of 17 residues. The V segment lost 5 bases and the J segment 0 bases; nucleotides outside the gene matches: 10. CDR3 amino acids: CASSPRTGRVAKNIQYF. The CDR3 nucleotides are TGTGCCAGCAGTCCACGGACAGGCCGAGTAGCCAAAAACATTCAGTACTTC.

The chain has TRBV6-1 and TRBJ2-1; D may be TRBD1 (6 bases). Germline V CDR1 and CDR2: MNHNS, SASEGT. The ends were cut back, 3 bases at V and 5 bases at J, with 11 bases in the middle. This CDR3 comprises 14 residues. This CDR3 reads CASSEGDTHNEQFF. Here the CDR3 DNA reads TGTGCCAGCAGTGAGGGGGACACACACAATGAGCAGTTCTTC.

The gene calls are TRBV2 and TRBJ2-1; D remains unclear. The germline V gene encodes CDR1 SNHLY and CDR2 FYNNEI. Trimming took 5 bases from V and 6 from J, leaving 8 bases between them. The CDR3 has 12 amino acids. This CDR3 is CASSLWSNEQFF. CDR3 bases: TGTGCCAGCAGTTTGTGGAGCAATGAGCAGTTCTTC.

Here the CDR3 DNA reads TGTGCCAGCACACTCCCGGCAGGGACTAACTATGGCTACACCTTC. It yields the protein CASTLPAGTNYGYTF. This chain links TRBV5-6 with TRBJ1-2, with D possibly being TRBD1 (5 bases). From germline, CDR1 is SGHDT and CDR2 YYEEEE. V dropped 6 bases and J dropped 0 bases, with 15 bases sitting between them. CDR3 size: 15 residues.

This clone has only a few counts. The chain employs TRBV5-1 and TRBJ1-1; the D is unclear. The CDR3 loop spans 14 amino acids. Trimming removed 0 bases from V and 3 bases from J, with 9 bases in between. From germline, CDR1 is SGHRS and CDR2 YFSETQ. The CDR3 region is CASSLEGAYTEAFF. The CDR3 nucleotides read TGCGCCAGCAGCTTGGAGGGCGCGTACACTGAAGCTTTCTTT.